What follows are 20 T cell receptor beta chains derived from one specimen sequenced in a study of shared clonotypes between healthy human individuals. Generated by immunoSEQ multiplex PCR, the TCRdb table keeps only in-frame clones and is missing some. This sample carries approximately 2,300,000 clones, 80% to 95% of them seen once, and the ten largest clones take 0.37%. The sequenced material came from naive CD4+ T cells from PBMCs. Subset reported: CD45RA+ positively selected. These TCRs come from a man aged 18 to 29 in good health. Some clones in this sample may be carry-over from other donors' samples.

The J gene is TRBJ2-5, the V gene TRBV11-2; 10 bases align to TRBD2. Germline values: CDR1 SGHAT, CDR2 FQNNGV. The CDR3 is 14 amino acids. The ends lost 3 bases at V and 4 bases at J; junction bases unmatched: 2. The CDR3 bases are TGTGCCAGCAGCTTTCTAGCGGGGGTAGAGACCCAGTACTTC. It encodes CASSFLAGVETQYF.

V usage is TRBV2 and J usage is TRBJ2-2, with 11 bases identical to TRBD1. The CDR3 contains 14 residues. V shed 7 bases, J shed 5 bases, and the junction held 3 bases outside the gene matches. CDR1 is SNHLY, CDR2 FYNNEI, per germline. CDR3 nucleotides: TGTGCCAGCACCGGGACAGGGGGGACCGGGGAGCTGTTTTTT. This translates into CASTGTGGTGELFF.

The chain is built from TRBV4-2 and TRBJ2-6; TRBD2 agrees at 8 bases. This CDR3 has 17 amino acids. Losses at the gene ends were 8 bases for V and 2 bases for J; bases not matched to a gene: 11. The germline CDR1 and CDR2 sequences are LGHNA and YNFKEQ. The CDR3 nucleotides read TGTGCCAGCTCGCCGGGGGGGGAGCGACCTGGGGCCAACGTCCTGACTTTC. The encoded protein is CASSPGGERPGANVLTF.

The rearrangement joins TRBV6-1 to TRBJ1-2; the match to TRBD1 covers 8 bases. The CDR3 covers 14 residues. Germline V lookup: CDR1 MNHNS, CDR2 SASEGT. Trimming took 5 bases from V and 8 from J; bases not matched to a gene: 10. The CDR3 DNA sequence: TGTGCCAGCAGTCGGGACAGGCAGTCGTTGGGCTACACCTTC. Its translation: CASSRDRQSLGYTF.

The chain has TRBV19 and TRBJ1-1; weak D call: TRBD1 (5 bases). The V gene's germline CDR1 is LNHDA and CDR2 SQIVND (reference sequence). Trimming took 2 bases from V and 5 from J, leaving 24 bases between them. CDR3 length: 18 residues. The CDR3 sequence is CASSIRRFVGAARTEAFF. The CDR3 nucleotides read TGTGCCAGTAGTATACGGAGGTTTGTAGGGGCGGCCAGGACTGAAGCTTTCTTT.

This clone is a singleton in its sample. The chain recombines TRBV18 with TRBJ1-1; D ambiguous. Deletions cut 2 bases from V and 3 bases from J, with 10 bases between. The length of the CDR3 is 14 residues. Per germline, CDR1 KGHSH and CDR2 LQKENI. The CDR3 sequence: CASSPSFGDTEAFF. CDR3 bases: TGTGCCAGCTCACCAAGTTTTGGGGACACTGAAGCTTTCTTT.

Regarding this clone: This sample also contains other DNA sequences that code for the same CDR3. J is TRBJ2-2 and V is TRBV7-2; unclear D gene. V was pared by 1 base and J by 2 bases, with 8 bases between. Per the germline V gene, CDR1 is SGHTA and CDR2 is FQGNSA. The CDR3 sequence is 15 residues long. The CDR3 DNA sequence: TGTGCCAGCAGCTTAGGGCTCCATAACACCGGGGAGCTGTTTTTT. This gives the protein CASSLGLHNTGELFF.

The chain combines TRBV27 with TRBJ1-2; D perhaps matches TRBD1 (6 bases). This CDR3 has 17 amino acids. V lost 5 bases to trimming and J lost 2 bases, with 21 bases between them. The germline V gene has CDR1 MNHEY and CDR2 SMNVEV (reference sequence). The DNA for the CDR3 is TGTGCCAGCAGTACGACCGCGCGGGGGGCCCTAAACTATGGCTACACCTTC. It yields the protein CASSTTARGALNYGYTF.

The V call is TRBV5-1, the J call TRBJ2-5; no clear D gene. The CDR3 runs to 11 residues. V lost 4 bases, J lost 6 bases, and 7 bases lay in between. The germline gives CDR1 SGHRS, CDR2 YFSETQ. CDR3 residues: CASSLVKTQYF. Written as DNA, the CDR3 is TGCGCCAGCAGCCTTGTAAAGACCCAGTACTTC.

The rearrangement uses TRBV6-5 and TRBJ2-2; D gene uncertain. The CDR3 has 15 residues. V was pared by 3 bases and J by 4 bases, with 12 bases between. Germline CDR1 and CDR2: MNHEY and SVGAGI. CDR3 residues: CASSYWMKSTGELFF. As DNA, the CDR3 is TGTGCCAGCAGTTATTGGATGAAGAGCACCGGGGAGCTGTTTTTT.

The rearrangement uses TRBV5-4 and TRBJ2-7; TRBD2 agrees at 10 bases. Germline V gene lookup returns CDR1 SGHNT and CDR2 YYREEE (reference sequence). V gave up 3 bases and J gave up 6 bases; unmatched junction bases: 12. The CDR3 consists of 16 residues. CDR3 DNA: TGTGCCAGCAGCTCAAGAGCGGGAGGGGTCGAGGGCGAGCAGTACTTC. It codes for CASSSRAGGVEGEQYF.

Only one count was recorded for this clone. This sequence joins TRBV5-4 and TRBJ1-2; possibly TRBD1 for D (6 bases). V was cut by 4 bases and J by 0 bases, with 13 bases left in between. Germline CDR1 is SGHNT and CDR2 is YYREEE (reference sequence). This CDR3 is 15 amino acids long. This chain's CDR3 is CASSPYGQTNYGYTF. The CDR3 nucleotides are TGTGCCAGCAGCCCCTATGGACAGACTAACTATGGCTACACCTTC.

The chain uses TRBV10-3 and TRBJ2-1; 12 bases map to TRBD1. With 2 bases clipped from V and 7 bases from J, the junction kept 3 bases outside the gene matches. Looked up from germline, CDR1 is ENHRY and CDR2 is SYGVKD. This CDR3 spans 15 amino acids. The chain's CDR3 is CAISEGDRGPNEQFF. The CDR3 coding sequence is TGTGCCATCAGTGAGGGGGACAGGGGGCCTAATGAGCAGTTCTTC.

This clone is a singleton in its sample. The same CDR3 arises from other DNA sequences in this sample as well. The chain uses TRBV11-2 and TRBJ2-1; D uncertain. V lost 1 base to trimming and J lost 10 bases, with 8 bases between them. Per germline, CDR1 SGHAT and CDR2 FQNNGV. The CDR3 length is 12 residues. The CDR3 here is CASSLVGVEQFF. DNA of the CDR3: TGTGCCAGCAGCTTAGTTGGGGTGGAGCAGTTCTTC.

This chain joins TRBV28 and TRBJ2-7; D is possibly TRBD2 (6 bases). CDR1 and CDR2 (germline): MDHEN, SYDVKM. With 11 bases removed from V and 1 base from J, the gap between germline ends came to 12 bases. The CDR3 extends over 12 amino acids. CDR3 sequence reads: CAGGSPSYEQYF. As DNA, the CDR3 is TGTGCCGGGGGGAGTCCTTCCTACGAGCAGTACTTC.

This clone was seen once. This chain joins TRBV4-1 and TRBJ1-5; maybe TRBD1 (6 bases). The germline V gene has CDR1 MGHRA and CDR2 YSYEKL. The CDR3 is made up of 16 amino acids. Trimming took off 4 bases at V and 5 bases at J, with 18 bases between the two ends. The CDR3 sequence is CASSPWGGTPDQPQHF. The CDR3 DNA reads TGCGCCAGCAGCCCATGGGGCGGGACACCTGATCAGCCCCAGCATTTT.

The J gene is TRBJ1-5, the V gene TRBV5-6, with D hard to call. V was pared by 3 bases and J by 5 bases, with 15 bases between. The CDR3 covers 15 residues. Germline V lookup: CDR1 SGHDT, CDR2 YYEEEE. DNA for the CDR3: TGTGCCAGCAGCTCCAGAAGACGGGTTTATCAGCCCCAGCATTTT. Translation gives CASSSRRRVYQPQHF.

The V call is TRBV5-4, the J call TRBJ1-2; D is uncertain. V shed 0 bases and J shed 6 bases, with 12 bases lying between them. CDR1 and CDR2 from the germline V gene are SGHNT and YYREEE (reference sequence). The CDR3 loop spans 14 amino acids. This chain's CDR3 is CASSLGGVGDGYTF. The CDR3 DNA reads TGTGCCAGCAGCTTGGGCGGAGTGGGTGATGGCTACACCTTC.

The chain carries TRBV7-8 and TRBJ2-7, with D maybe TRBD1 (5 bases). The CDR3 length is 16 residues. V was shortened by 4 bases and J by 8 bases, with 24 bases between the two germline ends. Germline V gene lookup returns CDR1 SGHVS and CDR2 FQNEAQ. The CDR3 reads CASSSQWTAGSLKQYF. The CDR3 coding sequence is TGTGCCAGCAGCTCACAGTGGACGGCAGGGTCCCTCAAGCAGTACTTC.

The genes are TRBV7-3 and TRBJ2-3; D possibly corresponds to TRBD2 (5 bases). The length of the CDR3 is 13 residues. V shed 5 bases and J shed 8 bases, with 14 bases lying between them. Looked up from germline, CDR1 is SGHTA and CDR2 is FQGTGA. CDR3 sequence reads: CASSADPEGTQYF. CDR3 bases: TGTGCCAGCAGCGCGGACCCTGAGGGTACGCAGTATTTT.